This TCR beta chain was observed in a study of T cell repertoires in cytomegalovirus infection. Study context: Signatures in public TCR beta sequences pointed to both CMV infection and matching HLA type.

This clonotype was counted a few times. What it recognizes is unknown. TCRdb fed the reads into MiXCR, producing one record per CDR3 protein. This table has roughly 920,000 distinct CDR3 sequences, 30% to 40% appearing once. The CDR3 consists of 15 residues. V lost 3 bases, J lost 8 bases, and 6 bases stayed unmatched. The germline V gene has CDR1 LGHNA and CDR2 YSLEER. Study-level findings and limits: People with CMV and the relevant HLA were identified by cumulative public TCR beta family frequency. HLA-C-restricted, CMV-specific TCR beta clonotypes were dominant ex vivo.

This sequence was found in a human donor in good health (CMV status not recorded). Some clones in this sample may be carry-over from other donors' samples. The input for sequencing was cultured CD8+ T cells from PBMCs, taken from culture after CMV antigen stimulation. The chain employs TRBV4-3 and TRBJ1-6, with 8 bases identical to TRBD1. The DNA of the CDR3 is TGCGCCAGCAGCCAGGATCAGGGGGCAGATTCACCCCTCCACTTT. Encoded protein: CASSQDQGADSPLHF.